Below, 3 T cell receptor beta chains from the same sample are listed, as sequenced in a study of ipilimumab plus nivolumab after autologous stem cell transplantation. Assay: immunoSEQ multiplex PCR; the TCRdb copy retains only in-frame clones and omits some. The sample shows roughly 86,000 clones, 75% to 85% of them seen only once. Sequenced here: PBMCs, sampled in a trial of ipilimumab plus nivolumab as post-transplant consolidation. These receptors originate from a male donor with diffuse large B-cell lymphoma.

V is TRBV5-1 and J is TRBJ2-1; 9 bases map to TRBD2. The CDR3 is 15 residues long. V trimming: 3 bases; J trimming: 7 bases; junction bases outside the gene matches: 8. The germline gives CDR1 SGHRS, CDR2 YFSETQ. This CDR3 is CASSSESGGRNEQFF. The CDR3 DNA follows: TGCGCCAGCAGCTCCGAAAGCGGGGGGCGGAATGAGCAGTTCTTC. Full variable domain (missing parts from reference TRBV5-1 and TRBJ2-1): KAGVTQTPRYLIKTRGQQVTLSCSPISGHRSVSWYQQTPGQGLQFLFEYFSETQRNKGNFPGRFSGRQFSNSRSEMNVSTLELGDSALYLCASSSESGGRNEQFFGPGTRLTVL.

The J gene is TRBJ2-1, the V gene TRBV11-2, with TRBD2 matching 7 bases. V lost 5 bases, J lost 1 base, and 11 bases stayed unmatched. The CDR3 sequence is 17 residues long. Germline-derived CDR1 and CDR2 are SGHAT and FQNNGV. In nucleotides, the CDR3 is TGTGCCAGCAGCCCCCCCCTGCGGGGGAGTTCCTACAATGAGCAGTTCTTC. Its translation: CASSPPLRGSSYNEQFF. The full variable domain, with the rest looked up from reference TRBV11-2 and TRBJ2-1, is EAGVAQSPRYKIIEKRQSVAFWCNPISGHATLYWYQQILGQGPKLLIQFQNNGVVDDSQLPKDRFSAERLKGVDSTLKIQPAKLEDSAVYLCASSPPLRGSSYNEQFFGPGTRLTVL.

This clone was counted a few times. The chain combines TRBV19 with TRBJ2-1; D call uncertain. This CDR3 comprises 13 residues. Between the trimmed V and J ends, which lost 8 bases and 2 bases, there was a span of 10 bases. CDR1 is LNHDA and CDR2 is SQIVND in the germline V gene (reference sequence). The CDR3 DNA sequence: TGTGCCAGTGCCGGCGTCACCTACAATGAGCAGTTCTTC. Translated, it gives CASAGVTYNEQFF.